This T cell receptor (beta chain) was sequenced during a study of T cell repertoires in ileal Crohn's disease (dated by TCRdb to about 2019). For the wider study: At the time of surgery, about a third of patients were active smokers, and the median duration of disease was 7.5 to 8.5 years. Every patient underwent surgery because of a complication, which was stricturing disease in roughly 60% of cases and penetrating disease in about 39%. A total of around 150 mucosal samples from some 50 patients were sequenced, collected from several sites on the surgical specimen as well as at postoperative endoscopy. Roughly half of the patients were given postoperative therapy, with about 18 on anti-TNF agents and about a dozen on thiopurines. Endoscopic postoperative recurrence was defined as a Rutgeerts score above i0. The study ran alongside a multicentre cohort designed to identify predictors of early endoscopic recurrence after ileocolonic resection. A prospective multicentre cohort supplied the 50 or so Crohn's disease patients whose TCR repertoires were analysed. Study-wide conclusions, independent of this receptor: Endoscopic recurrence was linked to a higher percentage of high-frequency clones at surgery, and recurrence occurred in every patient whose clonality exceeded 26.8% (18/57). More high-frequency clones were carried by sorted CD8 T cells than by CD4 T cells, suggesting that mucosal expansions were mainly CD8. Mucosal CD4 and CD8 T cells were sorted and sequenced only in a subgroup of patients, the size of which was not stated. Compared with non-smokers, patients who were active smokers at surgery showed a significantly higher proportion of clonal expansions (roughly 26% vs 20%, p=0.02).

Adults with ileal or ileocolonic Crohn's disease for whom ileocolonic resection was indicated were considered eligible. Whole ileal mucosal biopsies were stored frozen at -80°C before DNA extraction. Genomic DNA was extracted from frozen whole biopsies using a TRizol-based method and was quantified with a NanoDrop 2000 spectrophotometer. Trimming accounts for 7 bases at V and 0 bases at J, while the number of junction bases matched to no gene is 11. The CDR3 measures 17 amino acids from cysteine to phenylalanine. Only CDR3 DNA remains: 51 bases, in frame from the first base. The germline V gene (reference sequence) sets CDR1 to PRHDT and CDR2 to FYEKMQ. Roughly 500 nanograms of biopsy DNA per sample were submitted for commercial TCRB immunosequencing. A two-step, amplification bias-controlled multiplex PCR was used by Adaptive Biotechnology to amplify CDR3 regions from genomic DNA. Primers for every V and J gene segment were used in the first PCR, and barcodes and Illumina adapters were added in the second PCR. CDR3 libraries were sequenced on an Illumina instrument. Concerning the study's data processing: Vendor-provided pipelines were combined with custom analysis of raw data in R/Bioconductor under R version 3.3.0. Clonality, ranging from 0 to 1, was calculated as the inverse of the normalised Shannon entropy of all productive clones. High-frequency clones were defined as the repertoire share of the top 100 clones, retaining only clones passing a 95% confidence test. The Simpson index measured repertoire diversity, and the Morisita-Horn index measured overlap between samples. The immuneACCESS repertoire file appears here via TCRdb, limited to in-frame rearrangements. These files lack a portion of the clones; in checked studies, under half of the deficit traces to unresolved V genes, and the cause of the others is not known. V and J calls and clone size come straight from that table; D and trimming were deduced from the DNA. This sample gives under 20,000 clones in total; roughly 83% of them show up just once. The ten most abundant clones make up around a tenth of the sample.

This clone was recorded a few times. Its antigen is unknown. Base qualities are not at hand, and no much larger clone is one base apart. In this chain, TRBV13 is recombined with TRBJ2-1; TRBD2 fits 8 bases in the junction. The sequence came from an adult with Crohn's disease. Source material: ileal tissue. The DNA reads TGTGCCAGCACCGGAGGGCGGGGGGCGAGCTCCTACAATGAGCAGTTCTTC. The resulting protein is CASTGGRGASSYNEQFF.